These T cell receptor beta chains were read from a single sample in a study of cytomegalovirus exposure and HLA in healthy donors. The protocol was immunoSEQ multiplex PCR, while the TCRdb copy is restricted to in-frame clones and leaves out a portion. Among 160,000 or so clones, 81% were seen once, and the ten largest hold 1.3%. Source material: PBMCs. Receptors were obtained from a man in his forties or fifties in good health and CMV-seropositive. Both conserved end residues are part of each CDR3. Each record gives: CDR3 DNA, CDR3 protein, D gene, V gene, clone size, J gene. D genes are given only for firm matches. Expanded clones get a size class; other rows say once, few or many, or leave the size out.

TGTGCCAGCAGTGAGTGGGGGACAGGGCGTGTCGAGCAGTACTTC CASSEWGTGRVEQYF TRBD1 TRBV6-1 NA TRBJ2-7
TGTGCCAGCAGCTGGACAGTTTCGAACACTGAAGCTTTCTTT CASSWTVSNTEAFF NA TRBV7-2 few TRBJ1-1
TGTGCCAGCAGCGTAGGGAGTAGCGAATACACCGGGGAGCTGTTTTTT CASSVGSSEYTGELFF NA TRBV9 NA TRBJ2-2
TGTGCCAGCAGTTTCCTTGTTCGGCGGGGGGTCGAGCAGTACTTC CASSFLVRRGVEQYF TRBD2 TRBV27 NA TRBJ2-7
TGTGCCAGCAGCTTACTTGGGCCCTACAATGAGCAGTTCTTC CASSLLGPYNEQFF NA TRBV5-5 NA TRBJ2-1
TGTGCCAGCAGCTTAGCGTCGACAGAAGTCCCAGATACGCAGTATTTT CASSLASTEVPDTQYF NA TRBV7-8 few TRBJ2-3
TGTGCCTTTCACGTAGCGGGGATTTACAATGAGCAGTTCTTC CAFHVAGIYNEQFF TRBD2 TRBV5-8 NA TRBJ2-1
TGCGCCAGCAGCTTGGTACAGGGTCGTAATTCATCCCTCCACTTT CASSLVQGRNSSLHF NA TRBV5-1 once TRBJ1-6
TGTGCCAGCAGCCCAAGGGGTGGTACGCAGTATTTT CASSPRGGTQYF NA TRBV7-8 NA TRBJ2-3
TGTGCCACCAGCAGAGTTGGGACAGGGGTTGTCTTT CATSRVGTGVVF TRBD1 TRBV15 NA TRBJ1-1
TGTGCCAGCAGTTTAGACAGGGGGTTGGATCAGCCCCAGCATTTT CASSLDRGLDQPQHF TRBD1 TRBV28 once TRBJ1-5
TGCGCCAGCTGGGGAGCAGGTCGGCAGTTCTTC CASWGAGRQFF NA TRBV5-1 NA TRBJ2-1
TGCGCCAGCAGCACGGGACAGATCATGAACACTGAAGCTTTCTTT CASSTGQIMNTEAFF TRBD1 TRBV5-1 NA TRBJ1-1
TGTGCCAGCAGCTTAGGGACAGGGACTCAGCCCCAGCATTTT CASSLGTGTQPQHF TRBD1 TRBV7-8 NA TRBJ1-5
TGTGCCAGCAGCTCACTAGCGGGGGCTTTCTCCTACAATGAGCAGTTCTTC CASSSLAGAFSYNEQFF TRBD2 TRBV11-2 NA TRBJ2-1
TGTGCCAGCAGCTTAGGTCCCCCTAGCGGGAGTTATATTGAGACCCAGTACTTC CASSLGPPSGSYIETQYF TRBD2 TRBV7-3 once TRBJ2-5
TGTGCCTGGAGTCGGGGGGTGGCTGAAGCTTTCTTT CAWSRGVAEAFF NA TRBV30 few TRBJ1-1
TGTGCCAGCAGTCCCCTTCTAGCGCCAAGCACAGATACGCAGTATTTT CASSPLLAPSTDTQYF NA TRBV27 NA TRBJ2-3
TGTGCCAGCAGCGACAACAGGGGGGGTTACGAGCAGTACTTC CASSDNRGGYEQYF NA TRBV11-2 NA TRBJ2-7
TGTGCCAGCAGCCCCTGGGCCACCGGGGAGCTGTTTTTT CASSPWATGELFF NA TRBV9 NA TRBJ2-2
TGCGCCAGCAGTGAGGGTACCCCAGGCACTGAAGCTTTCTTT CASSEGTPGTEAFF NA TRBV10-1 NA TRBJ1-1
TGTGCCAGCAGGGGCGGGGCCTTCACAGATACGCAGTATTTT CASRGGAFTDTQYF NA TRBV7-2 once TRBJ2-3
TGCAGCGTTGAAGTTGCGGGGGTCGTTGGCTACACCTTC CSVEVAGVVGYTF NA TRBV29-1 NA TRBJ1-2
TGTGCCAGCTCACCAAGGCAGGACTACGAGCAGTACTTC CASSPRQDYEQYF NA TRBV18 NA TRBJ2-7
TGTGCCAGCAGTTGGACCGGGACAGGGGGGACTGAAGCTTTCTTT CASSWTGTGGTEAFF TRBD1 TRBV6-5 NA TRBJ1-1
TGTGCCAGCAATGACAGGGACTGGGAAAACACCATATATTTT CASNDRDWENTIYF TRBD1 TRBV6-1 NA TRBJ1-3
TGTGCCAGCAGCCGGGACAGGGGAATGGGCGAGCAGTACTTC CASSRDRGMGEQYF TRBD1 TRBV6-5 NA TRBJ2-7
TGTGCCACCCGGGACAGGGGGCTTAGCACAGATACGCAGTATTTT CATRDRGLSTDTQYF TRBD1 TRBV6-5 NA TRBJ2-3
TGCAGCGCCTCCCGGGGAGCGGGAGGTAGCGAGCAGTACTTC CSASRGAGGSEQYF TRBD2 TRBV29-1 NA TRBJ2-7
TGTGCCAGCAGTCCCCAGGTGGGGCCCTATGGCTACACCTTC CASSPQVGPYGYTF NA TRBV27 NA TRBJ1-2
TGCGCCAGCAGCTGGGGACCCGGAGGGACCGGGGAGCTGTTTTTT CASSWGPGGTGELFF NA TRBV5-1 once TRBJ2-2
TGTGCCAGCAGCTTAGGGACGAGCGGGGGTCAAGAGACCCAGTACTTC CASSLGTSGGQETQYF TRBD2 TRBV7-9 NA TRBJ2-5
TGTGCCATCGATGGGCGGGAGGGCCGCGATACGCAGTATTTT CAIDGREGRDTQYF TRBD2 TRBV10-3 NA TRBJ2-3
TGTGCCAGCAGCTTAGGACTAAGCTCCTACGAGCAGTACTTC CASSLGLSSYEQYF NA TRBV11-2 NA TRBJ2-7
TGTGCCTGGAGTGCGGGGGGCGGAGAGACCCAGTACTTC CAWSAGGGETQYF NA TRBV30 NA TRBJ2-5
TGCGCCAGCAGCCAAGATCGAGGCACGGGAAGAAACATTCAGTACTTC CASSQDRGTGRNIQYF NA TRBV4-3 NA TRBJ2-4
TGTGCCAGTAGTATAGTGGCGGGAGGCAACTCGCGCACGCAGTATTTT CASSIVAGGNSRTQYF TRBD2 TRBV19 NA TRBJ2-3
TGTGCCAGCAGTGGCCGCCCTAGCGGGGGGGAGCAGTTCTTC CASSGRPSGGEQFF TRBD2 TRBV6-1 few TRBJ2-1
TGTGCCAGCATATACAGGGGGATCTATGGCTACACCTTC CASIYRGIYGYTF TRBD1 TRBV6-1 NA TRBJ1-2
TGCGCCAGCAGTGATGTGGAGAGTGAAGCTTTCTTT CASSDVESEAFF NA TRBV10-2 NA TRBJ1-1
TGTGCCAGCACCCGTGACAGAGGCTCCTACAATGAGCAGTTCTTC CASTRDRGSYNEQFF NA TRBV9 NA TRBJ2-1
TGTGCCAGCAGCTTTCAGGGCTCCGACGGGGAGCTGTTTTTT CASSFQGSDGELFF NA TRBV7-3 NA TRBJ2-2
TGTGCCAGCAGTGAGGCCGGGGGACCTGGGCCCCAGCATTTT CASSEAGGPGPQHF NA TRBV6-1 NA TRBJ1-5
TGTGCCAGCTCACGTAGCGGGCCAAACACAGATACGCAGTATTTT CASSRSGPNTDTQYF TRBD2 TRBV18 NA TRBJ2-3
TGTGCCAGCAGTCCTGGACTAGCGGGAGTGGAGACCCAGTACTTC CASSPGLAGVETQYF TRBD2 TRBV6-6 NA TRBJ2-5
TGTGCCAGCAGTTCCGAGAGCGGGTCTTACGAGCAGTACTTC CASSSESGSYEQYF NA TRBV2 NA TRBJ2-7
TGTGCCCCAGGGGCGCGGGATGAAAAACTGTTTTTT CAPGARDEKLFF NA TRBV5-4 NA TRBJ1-4
TGTGCCAGTAGTGCCGCGGGAGGGCGGGGGGGGTACAATGAGCAGTTCTTC CASSAAGGRGGYNEQFF TRBD2 TRBV19 NA TRBJ2-1
TGTGCCAGCAGCTATGGCGGGGACACAGATACGCAGTATTTT CASSYGGDTDTQYF NA TRBV10-3 NA TRBJ2-3
TGTGCCAGCAGTGGGGGACAGGGGGGGAGGAACACTGAAGCTTTCTTT CASSGGQGGRNTEAFF TRBD1 TRBV27 NA TRBJ1-1
TGTGCCAGCAGTTCACCAGATCAGCCCCAGCATTTT CASSSPDQPQHF NA TRBV28 NA TRBJ1-5
TGTGCCAGCTCACCACCGCTTATAGCGGGAGGTGACGAGCAGTACTTC CASSPPLIAGGDEQYF TRBD2 TRBV18 NA TRBJ2-7
TGTGCCAGCAACCCAGGGGCTCAAGAGACCCAGTACTTC CASNPGAQETQYF NA TRBV6-6 NA TRBJ2-5
TGTGCCAGCTCACCACAGGGAGGACGGAATAATGAAAAACTGTTTTTT CASSPQGGRNNEKLFF NA TRBV18 NA TRBJ1-4
TGTGCCAGTAGTATGGGTAGCGGGGGGAACAATGAGCAGTTCTTC CASSMGSGGNNEQFF TRBD2 TRBV19 NA TRBJ2-1